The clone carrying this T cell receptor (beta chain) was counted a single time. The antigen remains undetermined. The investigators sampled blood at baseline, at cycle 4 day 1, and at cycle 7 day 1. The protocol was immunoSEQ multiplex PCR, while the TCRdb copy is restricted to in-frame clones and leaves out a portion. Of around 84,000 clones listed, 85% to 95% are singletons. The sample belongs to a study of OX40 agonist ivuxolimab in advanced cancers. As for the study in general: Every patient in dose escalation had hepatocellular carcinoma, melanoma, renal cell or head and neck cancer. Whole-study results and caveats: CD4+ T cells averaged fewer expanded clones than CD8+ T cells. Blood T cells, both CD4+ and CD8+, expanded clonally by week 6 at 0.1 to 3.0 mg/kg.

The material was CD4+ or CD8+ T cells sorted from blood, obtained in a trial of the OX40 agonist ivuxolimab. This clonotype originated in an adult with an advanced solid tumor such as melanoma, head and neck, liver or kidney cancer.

CDR3 coding DNA: TGTGCCACCAGCAGAGGCCCTAAGCAGTTCTTC. Encoded protein: CATSRGPKQFF. J is TRBJ2-1 and V is TRBV15; D not certain. This CDR3 contains 11 residues. V was trimmed by 1 base and J by 11 bases, leaving 6 bases between them. CDR1 and CDR2 from the germline V gene are LNHNV and YYDKDF (reference sequence).